The subject of this entry is one TCR beta chain. Some clones are missing from TCRdb's copy, which holds only in-frame ones; the method was immunoSEQ multiplex PCR. Of tens of thousands of clones listed, 88% are singletons. The source of the sample is a study of OX40 agonist ivuxolimab in advanced cancers. Germline values: CDR1 LNHDA, CDR2 SQIVND (reference sequence). This CDR3 has 14 amino acids. V was clipped by 2 bases and J by 0 bases, with 7 bases between them. This chain joins TRBV19 and TRBJ1-2; D gene unclear. This specimen was CD4+ or CD8+ T cells sorted from blood, taken in a trial of the OX40 agonist ivuxolimab. This sequence originates from an adult with an advanced solid tumor such as melanoma, head and neck, liver or kidney cancer. Here the CDR3 reads CASSIQPSNYGYTF. DNA of the CDR3: TGTGCCAGTAGTATACAACCGTCTAACTATGGCTACACCTTC.